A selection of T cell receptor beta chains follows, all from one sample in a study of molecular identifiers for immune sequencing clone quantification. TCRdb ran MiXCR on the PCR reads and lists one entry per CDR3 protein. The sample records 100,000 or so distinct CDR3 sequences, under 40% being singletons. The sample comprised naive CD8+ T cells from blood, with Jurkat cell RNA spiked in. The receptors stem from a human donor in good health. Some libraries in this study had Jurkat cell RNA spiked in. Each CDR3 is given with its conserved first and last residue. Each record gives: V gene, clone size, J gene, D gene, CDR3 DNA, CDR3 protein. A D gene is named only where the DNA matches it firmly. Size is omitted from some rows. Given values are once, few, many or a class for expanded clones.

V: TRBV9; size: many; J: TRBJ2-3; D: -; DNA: TGTGCCAGCAGTGAAGAAGGGAGCACAGATACGCAGTATTTT; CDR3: CASSEEGSTDTQYF
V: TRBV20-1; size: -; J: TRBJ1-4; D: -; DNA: TGCAGTGCTAGATCTGTTGGCAGCTATAATGAAAAACTGTTTTTT; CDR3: CSARSVGSYNEKLFF
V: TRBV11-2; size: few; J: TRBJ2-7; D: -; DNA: TGTGCCAGCAGCACCCCGACAGGATCCTACGAGCAGTACTTC; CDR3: CASSTPTGSYEQYF
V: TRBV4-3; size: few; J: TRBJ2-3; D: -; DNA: TGCGCCAGCAGCCAGAACTCCGGGACCAGCACAGATACGCAGTATTTT; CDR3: CASSQNSGTSTDTQYF
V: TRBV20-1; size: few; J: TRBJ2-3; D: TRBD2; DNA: TGCAGTGCTAGATCATATAAAGGACTAGGGCCCACAGATACGCAGTATTTT; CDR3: CSARSYKGLGPTDTQYF
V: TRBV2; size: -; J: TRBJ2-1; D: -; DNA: TGTGCCAGCGTGGGCCAGGTCGCCAATGAGCAGTTCTTC; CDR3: CASVGQVANEQFF
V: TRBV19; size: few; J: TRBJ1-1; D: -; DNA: TGTGCCAGTAGTATAACCGGGGGATTGAACACTGAAGCTTTCTTT; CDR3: CASSITGGLNTEAFF
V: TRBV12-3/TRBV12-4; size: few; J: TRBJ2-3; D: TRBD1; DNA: TGTGCCAGCCGACAGGGCGCGGATACGCAGTATTTT; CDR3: CASRQGADTQYF
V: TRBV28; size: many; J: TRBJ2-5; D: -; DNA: TGTGCCAGCAGTTCTACCCTCGACAGCCAAGAGACCCAGTACTTC; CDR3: CASSSTLDSQETQYF
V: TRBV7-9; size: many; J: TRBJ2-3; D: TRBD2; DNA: TGTGCCAGCAGACCCACTAGCGGGAGGGCCTCGGATACGCAGTATTTT; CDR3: CASRPTSGRASDTQYF